One and the same sample provided the 11 T cell receptor beta chains below, sequenced in a study of T cell changes during pregnancy in multiple sclerosis. Libraries were prepared by immunoSEQ multiplex PCR; TCRdb keeps only in-frame clonotypes and omits some of them. Among about 64,000 clones listed, around nine tenths were seen once. This specimen was peripheral blood, taken in the second trimester of pregnancy. The receptors shown here come from a female donor with multiple sclerosis, enrolled in a pregnancy study.

The CDR3 DNA sequence: TGTGCCAGCAGCTTAGCCCCGAGCTACGAGCAGTACTTC. Translated, it gives CASSLAPSYEQYF. J is TRBJ2-7 and V is TRBV11-3; D call uncertain. This CDR3 has 13 residues. CDR1 is SGHNT and CDR2 is YENEEA in the germline V gene. The V end lost 1 base, the J end lost 3 bases, and 7 bases lay between the germline ends.

The chain joins TRBV6-1 to TRBJ1-5, with D maybe TRBD1 (5 bases). The V gene lost 2 bases and the J gene lost 7 bases, with 15 bases spanning the gap. The germline gives CDR1 MNHNS, CDR2 SASEGT. The CDR3 totals 15 residues. The CDR3 loop is CASSERPTGGQPQHF. CDR3 coding DNA: TGTGCCAGCAGTGAACGCCCCACCGGGGGGCAGCCCCAGCATTTT.

This chain links TRBV5-6 with TRBJ1-1; D is perhaps TRBD1 (6 bases). In germline, CDR1 is SGHDT, CDR2 YYEEEE. Between the trimmed V and J ends, which lost 3 bases and 0 bases, there was a span of 24 bases. The CDR3 totals 19 residues. The CDR3 DNA sequence: TGTGCCAGCAGCTCGTACTGGACAGTTGCTTCCTCGATGAACACTGAAGCTTTCTTT. This encodes CASSSYWTVASSMNTEAFF.

V is TRBV7-2 and J is TRBJ2-3, with D possibly matching TRBD1 (6 bases). Germline V lookup: CDR1 SGHTA, CDR2 FQGNSA. Trimming removed 1 base at V and 4 bases at J, with 12 bases between. This CDR3 has 15 amino acids. Here the CDR3 reads CASSLGGRRPDTQYF. CDR3 bases: TGTGCCAGCAGCTTAGGGGGGCGGAGACCAGATACGCAGTATTTT.

The V and J genes are TRBV4-1 and TRBJ2-1; tentative D call: TRBD1 (6 bases). Trimming took 0 bases from V and 3 from J, leaving 15 bases between them. CDR3 length: 17 amino acids. CDR1 and CDR2 (germline): MGHRA, YSYEKL. Written as DNA, the CDR3 is TGCGCCAGCAGCCAAGATCCGCCAGGGGATTACTACAATGAGCAGTTCTTC. Translating it yields CASSQDPPGDYYNEQFF.

The chain carries TRBV25-1 and TRBJ2-2; D might be TRBD2 (6 bases). Germline V gene data show CDR1 as MGHDK and CDR2 as SYGVNS. The CDR3 is made up of 16 amino acids. The V end lost 4 bases, the J end lost 3 bases, and 15 bases lay between the germline ends. The CDR3 loop reads CASSGSRDSDTGELFF. The CDR3 DNA sequence: TGTGCCAGCAGTGGGTCCCGGGACTCAGACACCGGGGAGCTGTTTTTT.

This clone showed up just once. DNA of the CDR3: TGCGCCAGCAGCTTGGGTCAGGTCCGCAATGAGCAGTTCTTC. This gives the protein CASSLGQVRNEQFF. The V and J genes are TRBV5-1 and TRBJ2-1; D remains unclear. Trimming pared 0 bases from V and 6 bases from J, leaving 10 bases between. The germline CDR1 and CDR2 sequences are SGHRS and YFSETQ. The CDR3 is 14 amino acids.

The chain carries TRBV7-9 and TRBJ2-7; 9 bases map to TRBD1. The CDR3 runs 15 residues. V was clipped by 5 bases and J by 7 bases; unmatched bases: 12. The germline gives CDR1 SEHNR, CDR2 FQNEAQ (reference sequence). The DNA of the CDR3 is TGTGCCAGCAGCCCCGGGACAGGGCCGATTCAAGAGCAGTACTTC. Translation: CASSPGTGPIQEQYF.

The chain couples TRBV21-1 to TRBJ1-2; TRBD1 is the table's D call and was not checked against the DNA. TRBV21-1 corresponds to a pseudogene. The CDR3 has 16 amino acids. The DNA of the CDR3 is TGTGCCAGCAGCAGAGTACAGGTAGGAAAAACTGATGGCTACACCTTC. As protein: CASSRVQVGKTDGYTF.

In its sample, this clone was seen once. CDR3 residues: CASSPPYSNQPQHF. In DNA form, the CDR3 reads TGTGCCAGCAGTCCTCCTTATAGCAATCAGCCCCAGCATTTT. The chain has TRBV28 and TRBJ1-5; D gene uncertain. The V gene's germline CDR1 is MDHEN and CDR2 SYDVKM. Trimming removed 5 bases from V and 0 bases from J, with 8 bases in between. This CDR3 is 14 amino acids long.

The CDR3 DNA sequence: TGTGCCAGCAGCTACAGGGGGCTAAGGGACAATCAGCCCCAGCATTTT. Translating gives CASSYRGLRDNQPQHF. This chain joins TRBV13 and TRBJ1-5; TRBD1 matches 9 bases. The CDR3 loop spans 16 amino acids. CDR1 is PRHDT and CDR2 is FYEKMQ in the germline V gene (reference sequence). V gave up 4 bases and J gave up 3 bases; unmatched junction bases: 7. Full variable domain (rest looked up from reference TRBV13 and TRBJ1-5): AAGVIQSPRHLIKEKRETATLKCYPIPRHDTVYWYQQGPGQDPQFLISFYEKMQSDKGSIPDRFSAQQFSDYHSELNMSSLELGDSALYFCASSYRGLRDNQPQHFGDGTRLSIL.